This T cell receptor beta chain was recovered during a study of blood T cell repertoires in COVID-19. Study-wide background: Material from acute and convalescent COVID-19 was sourced from the United States, Italy and Spain. T cells, B-cell-depleted T cells, or PBMCs provided the cDNA or gDNA that served as material.

Assay: immunoSEQ multiplex PCR; the TCRdb copy retains only in-frame clones and omits some. The table records some 150,000 clones, around 86% of them present only once. The ends were cut back, 10 bases at V and 5 bases at J, with 12 bases in the middle. This CDR3 is built from 12 residues. Germline-derived CDR1 and CDR2 are ENHRY and SYGVKD. The sample was peripheral blood. The clonotype was recovered from a woman older than 75 in a cohort sampled during active or convalescent COVID-19. The J gene is TRBJ2-1, the V gene TRBV10-3; no clear D gene. CDR3 region: CASSGTNNEQFF. The CDR3 DNA follows: TGTGCCAGCTCGGGTACTAACAATGAGCAGTTCTTC.